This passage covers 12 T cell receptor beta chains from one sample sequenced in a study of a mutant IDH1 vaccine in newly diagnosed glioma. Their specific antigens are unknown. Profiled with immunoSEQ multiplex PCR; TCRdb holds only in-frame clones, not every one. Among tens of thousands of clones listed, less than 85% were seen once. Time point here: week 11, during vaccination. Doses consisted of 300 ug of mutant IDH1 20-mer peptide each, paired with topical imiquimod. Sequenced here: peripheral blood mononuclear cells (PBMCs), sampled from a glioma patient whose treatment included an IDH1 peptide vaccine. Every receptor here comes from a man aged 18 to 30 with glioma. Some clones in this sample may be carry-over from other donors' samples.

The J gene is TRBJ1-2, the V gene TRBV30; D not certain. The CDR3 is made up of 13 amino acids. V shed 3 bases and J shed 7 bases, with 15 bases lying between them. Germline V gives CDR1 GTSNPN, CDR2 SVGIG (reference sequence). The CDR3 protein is CAWSDSYRSGYTF. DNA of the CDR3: TGTGCCTGGAGCGACTCATACCGGAGTGGCTACACCTTC.

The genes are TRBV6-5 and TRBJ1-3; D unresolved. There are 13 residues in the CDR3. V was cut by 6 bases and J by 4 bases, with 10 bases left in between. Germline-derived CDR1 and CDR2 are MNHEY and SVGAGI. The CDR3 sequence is CASRGSQGNTIYF. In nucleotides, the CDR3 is TGTGCCAGCAGGGGATCTCAGGGAAACACCATATATTTT.

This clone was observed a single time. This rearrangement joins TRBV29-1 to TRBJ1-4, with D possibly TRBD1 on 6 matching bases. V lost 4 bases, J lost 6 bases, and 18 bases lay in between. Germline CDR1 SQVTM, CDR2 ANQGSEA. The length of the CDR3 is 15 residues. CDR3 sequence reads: CSVAPKGGGHEKLFF. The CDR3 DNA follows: TGCAGCGTTGCCCCCAAAGGGGGGGGTCATGAAAAACTGTTTTTT.

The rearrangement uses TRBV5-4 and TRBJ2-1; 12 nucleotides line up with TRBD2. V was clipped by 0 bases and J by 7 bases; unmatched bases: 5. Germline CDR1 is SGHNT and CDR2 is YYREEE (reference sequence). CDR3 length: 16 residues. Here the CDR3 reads CASSLGLAGAANEQFF. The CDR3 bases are TGTGCCAGCAGCTTGGGACTAGCGGGAGCAGCTAATGAGCAGTTCTTC. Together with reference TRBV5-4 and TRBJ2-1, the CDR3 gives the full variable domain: ETGVTQSPTHLIKTRGQQVTLRCSSQSGHNTVSWYQQALGQGPQFIFQYYREEENGRGNFPPRFSGLQFPNYSSELNVNALELDDSALYLCASSLGLAGAANEQFFGPGTRLTVL.

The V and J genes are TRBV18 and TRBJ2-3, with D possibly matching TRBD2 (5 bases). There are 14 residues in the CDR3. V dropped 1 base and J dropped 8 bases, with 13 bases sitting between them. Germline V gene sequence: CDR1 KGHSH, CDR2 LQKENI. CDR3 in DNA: TGTGCCAGCTCACCACTGGAGGAATTAGGTACGCAGTATTTT. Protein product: CASSPLEELGTQYF.

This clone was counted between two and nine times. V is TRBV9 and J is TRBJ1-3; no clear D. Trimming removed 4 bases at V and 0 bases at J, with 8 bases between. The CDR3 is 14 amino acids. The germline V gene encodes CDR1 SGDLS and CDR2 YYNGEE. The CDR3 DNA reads TGTGCCAGCAGCCCCTCCCACTCTGGAAACACCATATATTTT. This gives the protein CASSPSHSGNTIYF.

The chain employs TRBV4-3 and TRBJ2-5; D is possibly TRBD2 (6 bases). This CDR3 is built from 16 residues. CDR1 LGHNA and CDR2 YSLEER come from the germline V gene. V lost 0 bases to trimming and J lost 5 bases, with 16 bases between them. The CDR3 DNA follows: TGCGCCAGCAGCCAAGATTGGAGGGGTCCGGAGGAGACCCAGTACTTC. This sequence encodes CASSQDWRGPEETQYF.

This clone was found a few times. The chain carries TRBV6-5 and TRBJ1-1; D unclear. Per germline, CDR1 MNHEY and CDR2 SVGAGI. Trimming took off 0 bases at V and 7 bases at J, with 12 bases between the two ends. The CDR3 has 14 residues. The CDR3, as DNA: TGTGCCAGCAGTTACTCCGGTGCCGGCATTGAAGCTTTCTTT. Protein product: CASSYSGAGIEAFF.

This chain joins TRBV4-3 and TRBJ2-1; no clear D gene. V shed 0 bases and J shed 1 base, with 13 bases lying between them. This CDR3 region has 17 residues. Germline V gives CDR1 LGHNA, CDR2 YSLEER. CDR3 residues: CASSQDHLTGSYNEQFF. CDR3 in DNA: TGCGCCAGCAGCCAAGATCACCTTACCGGGTCCTACAATGAGCAGTTCTTC.

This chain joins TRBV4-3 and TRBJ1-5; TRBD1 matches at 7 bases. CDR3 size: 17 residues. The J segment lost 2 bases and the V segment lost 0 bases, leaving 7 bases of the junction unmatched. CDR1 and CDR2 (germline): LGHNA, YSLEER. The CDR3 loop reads CASSQDHYRGGNQPQHF. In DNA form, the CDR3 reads TGCGCCAGCAGCCAAGATCATTACAGGGGTGGCAATCAGCCCCAGCATTTT.

CDR3: CASSGGMETQYF. The CDR3 nucleotides are TGTGCCAGCAGTGGAGGGATGGAGACCCAGTACTTC. The V gene is TRBV25-1, the J gene TRBJ2-5, with D possibly matching TRBD2 (5 bases). This CDR3 contains 12 residues. Germline loops: CDR1 MGHDK, CDR2 SYGVNS. With 4 bases removed from V and 5 bases from J, the gap between germline ends came to 8 bases.

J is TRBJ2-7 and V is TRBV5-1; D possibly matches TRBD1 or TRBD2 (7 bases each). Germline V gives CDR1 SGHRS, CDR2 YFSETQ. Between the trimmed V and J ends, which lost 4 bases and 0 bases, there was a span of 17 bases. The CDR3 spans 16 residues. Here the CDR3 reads CASSRGGGGLSYEQYF. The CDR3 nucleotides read TGCGCCAGCAGCCGAGGGGGCGGGGGCCTCTCCTACGAGCAGTACTTC. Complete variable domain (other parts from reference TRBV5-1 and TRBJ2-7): KAGVTQTPRYLIKTRGQQVTLSCSPISGHRSVSWYQQTPGQGLQFLFEYFSETQRNKGNFPGRFSGRQFSNSRSEMNVSTLELGDSALYLCASSRGGGGLSYEQYFGPGTRLTVT.